This T cell receptor beta chain was sequenced during a study of monozygotic twins with inflammatory bowel disease. Germline-derived CDR1 and CDR2 are KGHSH and LQKENI. The length of the CDR3 is 16 residues. TCRdb re-called the 5' RACE reads; every CDR3 protein appears as one record, without DNA. Recorded here are approximately 400,000 distinct CDR3 sequences; the top ten clones represent 2% to 3%. This sequence was found in a human donor with ulcerative colitis or Crohn's disease, or a healthy co-twin of an affected twin (not recorded which). The rearrangement uses TRBV18 and TRBJ1-5; TCRdb lists TRBD1, though no DNA is available to test this call. The sequenced sample consisted of blood. The CDR3 loop is CASSPGQGRDNQPQHF.